This T cell receptor beta chain was documented in a study of T cells in localized non-small cell lung cancer. Study-level findings and limits: Uninvolved adjacent lung had the highest recorded T cell clonality, with tumor below it. The appearance of a median about 62 of the top 100 tumor clones was seen in adjacent lung. Higher T cell density in the blood was associated with longer overall survival, whereas higher adjacent-lung clonality associated with shorter survival. Tumor samples were not multi-region, leaving intratumor heterogeneity unexcluded.

There are 16 residues in the CDR3. V shed 3 bases and J shed 2 bases, with 16 bases lying between them. In germline, CDR1 is KGHSH, CDR2 LQKENI. Comments on this clone: The antigen is undetermined.

Method: immunoSEQ multiplex PCR; TCRdb's copy keeps in-frame clones and lacks some. The sample has around 55,000 clones; about 88% are singletons. The sequence was collected from a female donor with stage II lung adenocarcinoma. The specimen was PBMCs, collected before any cancer treatment. This sequence joins TRBV18 and TRBJ1-2; D remains ambiguous. The CDR3 is CASSPESTGNNYGYTF. The CDR3 bases are TGTGCCAGCTCACCTGAATCTACCGGGAACAACTATGGCTACACCTTC.